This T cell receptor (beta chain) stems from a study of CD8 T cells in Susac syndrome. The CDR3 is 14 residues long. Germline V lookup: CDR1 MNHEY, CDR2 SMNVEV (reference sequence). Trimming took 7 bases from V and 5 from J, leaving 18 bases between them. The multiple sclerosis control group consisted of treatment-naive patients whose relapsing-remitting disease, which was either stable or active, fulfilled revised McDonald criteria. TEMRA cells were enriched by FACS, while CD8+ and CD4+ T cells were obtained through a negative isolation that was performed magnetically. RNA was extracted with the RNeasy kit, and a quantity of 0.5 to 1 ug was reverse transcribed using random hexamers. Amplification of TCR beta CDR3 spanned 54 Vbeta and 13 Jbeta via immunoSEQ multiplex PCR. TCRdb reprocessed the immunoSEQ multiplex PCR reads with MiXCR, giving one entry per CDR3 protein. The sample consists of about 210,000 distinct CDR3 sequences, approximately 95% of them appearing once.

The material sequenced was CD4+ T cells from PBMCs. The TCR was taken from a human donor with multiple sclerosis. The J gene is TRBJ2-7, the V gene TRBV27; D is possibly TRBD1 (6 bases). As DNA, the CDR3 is TGTGCCAGCACCAACCGATTCGGGGACAACGAGCAGTACTTC. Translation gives CASTNRFGDNEQYF.